This TCR beta chain was identified in a study of beta chain features in type 1 diabetes. Study context: Sorted cells from all samples, numbering roughly 100 million, were examined. Overall study findings and caveats: In every one of the four CD4+ subsets, TCRB CDR3s were moderately but significantly shorter in Type 1 diabetes patients.

On this clone itself: As yet, its antigen is unknown.

Expressed TCRB transcripts were sequenced because the entire RNA isolate underwent reverse transcription. The table came from immunoSEQ multiplex PCR; TCRdb's copy has only in-frame clones and leaves some out. Among approximately 250,000 clones listed, roughly 25% were seen once. What was sequenced was naive CD4+ T cells from blood. The sequence came from a woman aged 30 to 39 with type 1 diabetes.

CDR3 loop: CAWSTGLIYEQYF. The CDR3 DNA is TGTGCCTGGAGTACAGGGTTGATCTACGAGCAGTACTTC. The chain has TRBV30 and TRBJ2-7; tentative D call: TRBD1 (6 bases). Germline lookup yields CDR1 GTSNPN and CDR2 SVGIG (reference sequence). The CDR3 is 13 residues long. V was clipped by 2 bases and J by 3 bases, with 11 bases between them.